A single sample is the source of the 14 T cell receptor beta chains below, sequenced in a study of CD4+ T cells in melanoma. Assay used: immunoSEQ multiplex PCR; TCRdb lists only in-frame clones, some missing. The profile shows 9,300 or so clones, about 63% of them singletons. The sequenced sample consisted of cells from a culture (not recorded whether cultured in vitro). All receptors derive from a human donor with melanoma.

The CDR3 sequence is CASSFGLAGVPDTQYF. CDR3 sequence (DNA): TGTGCCAGCAGCTTCGGTCTAGCGGGGGTTCCAGATACGCAGTATTTT. This chain links TRBV5-6 with TRBJ2-3; 10 positions agree with TRBD2. Trimming cost V 2 bases and J 4 bases; bases outside gene matches: 7. The CDR3 sequence is 16 residues long. Germline V gene lookup returns CDR1 SGHDT and CDR2 YYEEEE.

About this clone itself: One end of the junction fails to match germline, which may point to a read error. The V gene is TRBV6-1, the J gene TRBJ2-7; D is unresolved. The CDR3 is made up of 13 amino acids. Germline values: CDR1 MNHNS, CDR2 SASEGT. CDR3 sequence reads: CAISANGMGEQYF. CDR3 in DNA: TGTGCCATCAGTGCGAACGGAATGGGCGAGCAGTACTTC.

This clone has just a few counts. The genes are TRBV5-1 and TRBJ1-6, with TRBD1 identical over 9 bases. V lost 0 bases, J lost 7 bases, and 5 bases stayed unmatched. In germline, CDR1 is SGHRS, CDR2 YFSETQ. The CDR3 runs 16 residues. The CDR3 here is CASSLGTGTGNSPLHF. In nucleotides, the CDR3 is TGCGCCAGCAGCTTGGGGACCGGGACAGGGAATTCACCCCTCCACTTT.

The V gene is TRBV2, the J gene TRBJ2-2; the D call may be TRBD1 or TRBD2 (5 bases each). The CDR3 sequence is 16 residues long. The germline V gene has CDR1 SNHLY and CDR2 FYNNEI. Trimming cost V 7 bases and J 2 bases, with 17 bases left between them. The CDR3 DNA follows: TGTGCCAGCACCCTGGGGGTAGGACCAAACACCGGGGAGCTGTTTTTT. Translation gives CASTLGVGPNTGELFF.

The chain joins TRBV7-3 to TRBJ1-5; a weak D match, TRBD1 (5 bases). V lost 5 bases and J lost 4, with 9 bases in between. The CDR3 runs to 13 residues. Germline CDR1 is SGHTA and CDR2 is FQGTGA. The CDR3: CASSPGANQPQHF. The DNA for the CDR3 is TGTGCCAGCAGCCCCGGGGCGAATCAGCCCCAGCATTTT.

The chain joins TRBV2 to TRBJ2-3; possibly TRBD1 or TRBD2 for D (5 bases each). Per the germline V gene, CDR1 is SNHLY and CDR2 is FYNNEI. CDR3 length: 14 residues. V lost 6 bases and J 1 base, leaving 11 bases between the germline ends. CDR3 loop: CASSRDLGTDTQYF. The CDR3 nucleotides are TGTGCCAGCAGCCGGGACCTCGGCACAGATACGCAGTATTTT.

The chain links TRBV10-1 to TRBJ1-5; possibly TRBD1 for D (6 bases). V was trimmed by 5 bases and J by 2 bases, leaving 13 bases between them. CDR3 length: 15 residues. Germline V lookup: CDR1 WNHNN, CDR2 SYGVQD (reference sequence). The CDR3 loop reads CASSLGQRCNQPQHF. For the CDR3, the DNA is TGCGCCAGCAGTCTCGGACAGAGATGCAATCAGCCCCAGCATTTT.

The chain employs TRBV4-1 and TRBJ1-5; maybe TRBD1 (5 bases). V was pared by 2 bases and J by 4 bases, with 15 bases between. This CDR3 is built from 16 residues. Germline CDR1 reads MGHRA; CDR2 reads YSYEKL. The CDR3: CASSQWVGGENQPQHF. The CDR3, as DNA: TGCGCCAGCAGCCAATGGGTTGGGGGAGAGAATCAGCCCCAGCATTTT.

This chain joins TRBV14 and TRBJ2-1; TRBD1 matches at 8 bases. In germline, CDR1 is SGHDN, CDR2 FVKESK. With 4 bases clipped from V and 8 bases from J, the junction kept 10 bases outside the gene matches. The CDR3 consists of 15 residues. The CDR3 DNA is TGTGCCAGCAGCCGCGGGACAGGAGGGTGGTATGAGCAGTTCTTC. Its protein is CASSRGTGGWYEQFF.

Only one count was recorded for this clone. The CDR3 loop reads CASSYSTRNYGYTF. In DNA form, the CDR3 reads TGTGCCAGCAGTTACTCGACAAGGAACTATGGCTACACCTTC. The gene calls are TRBV6-5 and TRBJ1-2; D ambiguous. V was pared by 0 bases and J by 2 bases, with 7 bases between. Germline CDR1 and CDR2: MNHEY and SVGAGI. The CDR3 is made up of 14 amino acids.

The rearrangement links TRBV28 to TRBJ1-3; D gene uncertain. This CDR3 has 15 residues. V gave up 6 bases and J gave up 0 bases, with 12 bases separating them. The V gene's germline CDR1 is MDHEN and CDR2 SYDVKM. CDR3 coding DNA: TGTGCCAGCAGGAACGGGAGGAGCTCTGGAAACACCATATATTTT. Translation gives CASRNGRSSGNTIYF.

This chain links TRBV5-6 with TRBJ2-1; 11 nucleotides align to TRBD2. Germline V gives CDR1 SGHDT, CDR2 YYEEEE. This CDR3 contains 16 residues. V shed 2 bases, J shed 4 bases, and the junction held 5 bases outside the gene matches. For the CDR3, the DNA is TGTGCCAGCAGCTTCAACGGACTAGCGGGTTACAATGAGCAGTTCTTC. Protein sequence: CASSFNGLAGYNEQFF.

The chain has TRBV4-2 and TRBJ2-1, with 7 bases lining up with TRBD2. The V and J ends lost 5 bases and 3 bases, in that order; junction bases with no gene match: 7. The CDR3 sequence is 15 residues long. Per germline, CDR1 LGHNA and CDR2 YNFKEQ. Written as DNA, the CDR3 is TGTGCCAGCAGCTCGGGGAGGGGAGGCTACAATGAGCAGTTCTTC. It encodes CASSSGRGGYNEQFF.

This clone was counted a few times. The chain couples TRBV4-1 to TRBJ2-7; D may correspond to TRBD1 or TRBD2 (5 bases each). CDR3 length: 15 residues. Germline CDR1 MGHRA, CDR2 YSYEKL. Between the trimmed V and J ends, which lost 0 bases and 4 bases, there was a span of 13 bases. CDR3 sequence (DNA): TGCGCCAGCAGCCAAGACCCGGGGCAGTTTTACGAGCAGTACTTC. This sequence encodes CASSQDPGQFYEQYF.